Below, 20 T cell receptor beta chains from the same sample are listed, as sequenced in a study of regulatory T cells in long-lasting Graves disease. Building of the TCR beta libraries involved iRepertoire HTBI primers and Arm-PCR of CDR3 regions. TCRdb reanalysed the multiplex PCR reads using MiXCR and keeps one entry per CDR3 protein. The sample gives about 540,000 distinct CDR3 sequences, about 14% of which show up once; roughly 10% is in the top ten. Time point defined: newly diagnosed GD, antithyroid drugs for less than 3 months. The TCR library was made from RNA extracted from PBMCs. These same records also appear under a second study, on T cells in Graves' hyperthyroidism and ophthalmopathy.

Sequenced here: peripheral blood mononuclear cells (PBMCs), sampled at new diagnosis, from a patient treated with antithyroid drugs. The receptors were sampled from a man under 40 with Graves disease.

There are many counts of this clonotype. CDR3 DNA: TGTGCCAGCAGTGAACGGGAAGACTCCTCCTACGAGCAGTACTTC. This translates into CASSEREDSSYEQYF. J is TRBJ2-7 and V is TRBV6-2 or TRBV6-3; TRBD2 might be the D (5 bases). Germline V gene sequence: CDR1 MNHEY, CDR2 SVGEGT. V lost 5 bases and J 0 bases, leaving 14 bases between the germline ends. The CDR3 runs 15 residues.

Ten or more counts support this clonotype. V gene TRBV5-1 combines with J gene TRBJ2-7, with TRBD2 matching over 9 bases. Unmatched junction bases numbered 5, after V lost 1 base and J lost 0 bases. Germline loops: CDR1 SGHRS, CDR2 YFSETQ. CDR3 length equals 16 residues. CDR3 loop: CASSLSPSGTSYEQYF. CDR3 sequence (DNA): TGCGCCAGCAGCTTGAGCCCTAGCGGGACCTCCTACGAGCAGTACTTC.

As regards this clonotype: At one end the junction does not follow the germline gene, possibly because of a read error. The chain carries TRBV5-1 and TRBJ1-1, with 7 positions matching TRBD1. This CDR3 is 16 amino acids long. CDR1 is SGHRS and CDR2 is YFSETQ in the germline V gene. CDR3 in amino acids: CASSQRQGRGNTEALF. The CDR3 DNA reads as TGCGCCAGCAGCCAGCGACAGGGACGAGGGAACACTGAAGCTCTCTTT.

The rearrangement links TRBV29-1 to TRBJ2-2, with D tentatively TRBD2 (5 bases). Per the germline V gene, CDR1 is SQVTM and CDR2 is ANQGSEA. Trimming cost V 5 bases and J 7 bases, with 17 bases left between them. CDR3 length: 14 amino acids. CDR3 nucleotides: TGCAGCGTTAATCCCGGGAAGCGAGGCGGGGAGCTGTTTTTT. As protein: CSVNPGKRGGELFF.

This clonotype was picked up one time. The gene calls are TRBV5-5 and TRBJ2-5; D gene ambiguous. CDR3 length equals 16 residues. Germline V gene data show CDR1 as SGHKS and CDR2 as YYEKEE (reference sequence). Trimming removed 4 bases at V and 4 bases at J, with 20 bases between. CDR3 nucleotides: TGTGCCAGCAGCCCCCCCGTGCGAGCAAGAGGAGAGACCCAGTACTTC. Translation gives CASSPPVRARGETQYF.

On this clonotype itself: A much bigger clone sits one base away, suggesting this may be a read error. This rearrangement joins TRBV5-5 to TRBJ1-6, with 7 bases lining up with TRBD1. The CDR3 runs to 15 residues. Germline assignment: CDR1 SGHKS and CDR2 YYEKEE (reference sequence). The DNA for the CDR3 is TGTGCCAGCACCTTGACAGGGAGGGACCGTTCACCCCTCCGCTTT. As protein: CASTLTGRDRSPLRF.

Ten or more counts support this clonotype. The rearrangement links TRBV7-8 to TRBJ2-1, with 7 bases identical to TRBD2. Germline V CDR1 and CDR2: SGHVS, FQNEAQ. The CDR3 is made up of 15 amino acids. The ends lost 5 bases at V and 8 bases at J; junction bases unmatched: 12. In DNA, the CDR3 is TGTGCCAGCAGCCTGGGGCGGGAGAAGATACATGAGCAGTTCTTC. It translates to CASSLGREKIHEQFF.

This clonotype was detected many times. The rearrangement joins TRBV11-2 to TRBJ2-1, with a tentative D call TRBD2 (6 bases). The germline CDR1 and CDR2 sequences are SGHAT and FQNNGV. This CDR3 contains 15 residues. V was clipped by 1 base and J by 4 bases, with 11 bases between them. CDR3 loop: CASSLVGGRYNEQFF. CDR3 sequence (DNA): TGTGCCAGCAGCTTAGTGGGGGGTCGGTACAATGAGCAGTTCTTC.

This clonotype was observed a few times. CDR3 loop: CASSPGVAKNIQYF. In nucleotides, the CDR3 is TGTGCCAGCTCACCAGGGGTAGCCAAAAACATTCAGTACTTC. The chain is built from TRBV18 and TRBJ2-4; D unresolved. V gave up 2 bases and J gave up 0 bases, with 5 bases separating them. In germline, CDR1 is KGHSH, CDR2 LQKENI. CDR3 size: 14 residues.

V and J are TRBV19 and TRBJ2-2; D tentatively fits TRBD1 or TRBD2 (6 bases each). Deletions cut 10 bases from V and 4 bases from J, with 16 bases between. Germline CDR1 and CDR2: LNHDA and SQIVND (reference sequence). CDR3 length: 14 residues. CDR3 loop: CATTWGAGTGELFF. CDR3 DNA sequence: TGTGCCACGACGTGGGGGGCGGGCACCGGGGAGCTGTTTTTT.

Comment on this clonotype: This sequence may be a read error, since a much larger clone differs from it by one base. The chain uses TRBV2 and TRBJ2-7, with 8 bases matching TRBD2. This CDR3 comprises 14 residues. The V gene's germline CDR1 is SNHLY and CDR2 FYNNEI. CDR3 sequence: CVTQSEAGVREQYF. DNA for the CDR3: TGTGTCACCCAGAGTGAAGCGGGAGTTCGCGAGCAGTACTTC.

This clonotype was observed many times. In DNA form, the CDR3 reads TGCGCCAGCAGCCCAACCGGGGGGGGCGCCGGCACTGAAGCTTTCTTT. Translation: CASSPTGGGAGTEAFF. The V call is TRBV5-1, the J call TRBJ1-1, with a possible D match to TRBD1 (6 bases). The V gene's germline CDR1 is SGHRS and CDR2 YFSETQ. With 4 bases removed from V and 4 bases from J, the gap between germline ends came to 20 bases. This CDR3 has 16 residues.

The sample holds many counts of this clonotype. Its ends do not fully match the called genes, so a read error is possible. CDR3 sequence (DNA): TGCAGCGTCGAAGGAGGGGGCACGACAGATACGCAGTATTTT. Its protein product is CSVEGGGTTDTQYF. V gene TRBV29-1 combines with J gene TRBJ2-3, with D perhaps matching TRBD1 (7 bases). Germline V gene sequence: CDR1 SQVTM, CDR2 ANQGSEA. The CDR3 runs 14 residues.

This sequence joins TRBV24-1 and TRBJ1-5; D gene uncertain. CDR1 is KGHDR and CDR2 is SFDVKD in the germline V gene. This CDR3 contains 19 residues. V gave up 2 bases and J gave up 1 base, with 20 bases separating them. CDR3 DNA sequence: TGTGCCACCAGTGATTGCCGGAACAACCCTACCTGGAGCAATCAGCCCCAGCATTTT. Protein sequence: CATSDCRNNPTWSNQPQHF.

This clonotype was observed at least ten times. This sequence joins TRBV27 and TRBJ1-2; 10 bases line up with TRBD1. CDR1 is MNHEY and CDR2 is SMNVEV in the germline V gene (reference sequence). The CDR3 consists of 14 residues. J gave up 8 bases and V 5 bases, and 8 bases lay outside the gene matches. CDR3 sequence: CASSNAGTGDGYTF. The CDR3 DNA reads as TGTGCCAGCAGTAATGCCGGGACAGGGGACGGCTACACCTTC.

This clonotype turned up a few times. The chain combines TRBV6-1 with TRBJ1-3; possible D gene TRBD1, 6 bases. Germline values: CDR1 MNHNS, CDR2 SASEGT. CDR3 length: 14 amino acids. Trimming removed 6 bases from V and 4 bases from J, with 13 bases in between. This CDR3 reads CASRWGGEGNTIYF. CDR3 DNA: TGTGCCAGCAGGTGGGGGGGCGAAGGAAACACCATATATTTT.

This clonotype has ten or more counts. The J gene is TRBJ2-3, the V gene TRBV24-1, with TRBD2 identical over 10 bases. V lost 0 bases to trimming and J lost 6 bases; unmatched junction nucleotides: 8. This CDR3 comprises 17 residues. Germline lookup yields CDR1 KGHDR and CDR2 SFDVKD. CDR3 nucleotides: TGTGCCACCAGTGATTTGGATCATTCTAGCGGGAGTGATACGCAGTATTTT. This translates into CATSDLDHSSGSDTQYF.

The chain is built from TRBV6-1 and TRBJ2-7; D is ambiguous. The CDR3 totals 16 residues. The germline gives CDR1 MNHNS, CDR2 SASEGT. Trimming removed 5 bases at V and 7 bases at J, with 24 bases between. The CDR3 here is CASSQDAASPPWEQYF. The CDR3 nucleotides read TGTGCCAGCAGTCAGGATGCGGCGTCCCCCCCGTGGGAGCAGTACTTC.

The CDR3 protein is CASSPGGAWAKNIQYF. The CDR3 coding sequence is TGTGCCAGCAGCCCGGGTGGGGCTTGGGCCAAAAACATTCAGTACTTC. The rearrangement joins TRBV5-5 to TRBJ2-4; TRBD1 might be the D (5 bases). CDR3 length equals 16 residues. Germline V gene data show CDR1 as SGHKS and CDR2 as YYEKEE (reference sequence). The V and J ends lost 4 bases and 1 base respectively, with 15 bases between them.

This clonotype was recorded many times. This chain connects TRBV7-2 to TRBJ1-5; perhaps TRBD1 as D (6 bases). Trimming shortened V by 8 bases and J by 4 bases, and 18 bases separated the two germline ends. The CDR3 has 15 amino acids. CDR1 is SGHTA, CDR2 FQGNSA, per germline. The CDR3 sequence is CASLPAGAWNQPQHF. For the CDR3, the DNA is TGTGCCAGCTTACCGGCGGGGGCTTGGAATCAGCCCCAGCATTTT.